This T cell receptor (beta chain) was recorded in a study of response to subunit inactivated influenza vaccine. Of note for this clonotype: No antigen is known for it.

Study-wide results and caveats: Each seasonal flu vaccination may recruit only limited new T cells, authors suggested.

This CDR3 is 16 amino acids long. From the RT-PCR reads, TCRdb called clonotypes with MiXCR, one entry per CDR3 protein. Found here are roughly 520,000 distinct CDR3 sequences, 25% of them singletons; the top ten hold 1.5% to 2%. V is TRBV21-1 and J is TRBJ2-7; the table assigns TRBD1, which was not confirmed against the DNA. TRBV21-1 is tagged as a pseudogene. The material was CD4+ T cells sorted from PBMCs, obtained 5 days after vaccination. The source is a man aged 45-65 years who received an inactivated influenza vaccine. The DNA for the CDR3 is TGTGCCAGCAGCGACTGGGCGGACTTATCCCGGGAAGAGCAGTACTTC. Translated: CASSDWADLSREEQYF.